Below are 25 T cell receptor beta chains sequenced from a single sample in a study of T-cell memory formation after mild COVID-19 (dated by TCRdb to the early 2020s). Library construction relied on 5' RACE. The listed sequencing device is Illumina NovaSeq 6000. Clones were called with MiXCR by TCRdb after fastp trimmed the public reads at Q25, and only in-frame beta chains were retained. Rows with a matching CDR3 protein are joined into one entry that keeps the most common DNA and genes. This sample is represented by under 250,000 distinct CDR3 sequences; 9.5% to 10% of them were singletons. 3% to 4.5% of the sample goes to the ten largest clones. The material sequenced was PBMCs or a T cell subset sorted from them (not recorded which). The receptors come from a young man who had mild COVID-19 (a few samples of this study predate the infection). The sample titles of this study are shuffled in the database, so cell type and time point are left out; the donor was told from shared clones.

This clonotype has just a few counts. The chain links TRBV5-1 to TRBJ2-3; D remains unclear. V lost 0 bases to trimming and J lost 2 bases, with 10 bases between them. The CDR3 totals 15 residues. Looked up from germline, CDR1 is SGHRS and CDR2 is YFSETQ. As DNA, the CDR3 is TGCGCCAGCAGCTTGGGAGGTCCTTACACAGATACGCAGTATTTT. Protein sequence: CASSLGGPYTDTQYF.

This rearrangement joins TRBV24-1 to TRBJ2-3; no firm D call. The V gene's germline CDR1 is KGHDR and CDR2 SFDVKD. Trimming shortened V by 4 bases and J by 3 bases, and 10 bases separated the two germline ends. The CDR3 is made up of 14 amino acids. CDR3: CATSDAWQTDTQYF. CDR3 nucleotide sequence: TGTGCCACCAGTGACGCTTGGCAGACAGATACGCAGTATTTT.

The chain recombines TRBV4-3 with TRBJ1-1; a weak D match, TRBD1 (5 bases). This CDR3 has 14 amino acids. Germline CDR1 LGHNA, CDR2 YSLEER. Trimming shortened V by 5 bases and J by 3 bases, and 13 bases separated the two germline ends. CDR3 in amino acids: CASSSQGRYTEAFF. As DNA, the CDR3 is TGCGCCAGCAGCTCTCAGGGCCGATACACTGAAGCTTTCTTT.

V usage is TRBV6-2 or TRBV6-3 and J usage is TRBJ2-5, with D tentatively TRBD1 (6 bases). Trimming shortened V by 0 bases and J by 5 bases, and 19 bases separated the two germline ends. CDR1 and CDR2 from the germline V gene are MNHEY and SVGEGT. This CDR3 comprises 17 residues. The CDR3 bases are TGTGCCAGCAGTTACTCGCCGTTAGTGGGACACCGGGAGACCCAGTACTTC. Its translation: CASSYSPLVGHRETQYF.

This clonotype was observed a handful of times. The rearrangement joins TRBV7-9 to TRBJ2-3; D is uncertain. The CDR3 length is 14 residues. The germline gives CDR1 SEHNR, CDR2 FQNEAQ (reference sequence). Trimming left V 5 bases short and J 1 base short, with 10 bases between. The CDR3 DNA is TGTGCCAGCAGCATACAGTCACGCACAGATACGCAGTATTTT. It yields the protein CASSIQSRTDTQYF.

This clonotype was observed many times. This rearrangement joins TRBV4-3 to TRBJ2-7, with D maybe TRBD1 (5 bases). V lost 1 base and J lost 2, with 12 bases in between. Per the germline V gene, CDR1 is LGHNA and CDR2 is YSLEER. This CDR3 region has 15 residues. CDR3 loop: CASSQGLDSTYEQYF. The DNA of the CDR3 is TGCGCCAGCAGCCAAGGGCTCGACAGTACCTACGAGCAGTACTTC.

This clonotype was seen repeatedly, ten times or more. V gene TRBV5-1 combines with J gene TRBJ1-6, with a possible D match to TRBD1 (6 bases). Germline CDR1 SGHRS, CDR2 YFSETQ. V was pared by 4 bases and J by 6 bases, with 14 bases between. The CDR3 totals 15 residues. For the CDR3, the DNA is TGCGCCAGCAGCCTCGGGACAAATTCTAATTCACCCCTCCACTTT. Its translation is CASSLGTNSNSPLHF.

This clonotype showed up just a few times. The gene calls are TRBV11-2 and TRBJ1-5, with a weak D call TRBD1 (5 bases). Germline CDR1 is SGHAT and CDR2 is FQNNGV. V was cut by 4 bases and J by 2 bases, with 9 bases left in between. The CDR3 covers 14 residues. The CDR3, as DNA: TGTGCCAGCAGCTCTGCGACAGGCAATCAGCCCCAGCATTTT. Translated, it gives CASSSATGNQPQHF.

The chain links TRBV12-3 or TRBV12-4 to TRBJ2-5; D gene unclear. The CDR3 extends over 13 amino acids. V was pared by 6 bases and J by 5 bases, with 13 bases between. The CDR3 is CASSSGFWETQYF. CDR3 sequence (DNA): TGTGCCAGCAGCTCAGGATTCTGGGAGACCCAGTACTTC.

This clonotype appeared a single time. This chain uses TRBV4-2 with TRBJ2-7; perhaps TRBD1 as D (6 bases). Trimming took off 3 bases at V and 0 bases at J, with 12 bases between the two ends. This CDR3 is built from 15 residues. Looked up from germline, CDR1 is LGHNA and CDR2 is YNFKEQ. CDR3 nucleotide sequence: TGTGCCAGCAGCCACGGACAGCCAAACTCCTACGAGCAGTACTTC. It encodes CASSHGQPNSYEQYF.

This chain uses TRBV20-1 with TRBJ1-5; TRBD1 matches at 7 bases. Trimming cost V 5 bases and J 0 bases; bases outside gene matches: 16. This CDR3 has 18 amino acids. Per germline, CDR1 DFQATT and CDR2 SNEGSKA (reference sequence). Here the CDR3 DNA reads TGCAGTGCTCAGTTGACCCCGGGACAGCCTTATAGCAATCAGCCCCAGCATTTT. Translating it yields CSAQLTPGQPYSNQPQHF.

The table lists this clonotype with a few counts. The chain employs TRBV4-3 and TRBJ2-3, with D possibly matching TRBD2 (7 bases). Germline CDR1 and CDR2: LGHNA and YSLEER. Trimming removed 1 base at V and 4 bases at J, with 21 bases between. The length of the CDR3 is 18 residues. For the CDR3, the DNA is TGCGCCAGCAGCCAAGTTCCGTGGGGGGGCTTTAGCGCAGATACGCAGTATTTT. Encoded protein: CASSQVPWGGFSADTQYF.

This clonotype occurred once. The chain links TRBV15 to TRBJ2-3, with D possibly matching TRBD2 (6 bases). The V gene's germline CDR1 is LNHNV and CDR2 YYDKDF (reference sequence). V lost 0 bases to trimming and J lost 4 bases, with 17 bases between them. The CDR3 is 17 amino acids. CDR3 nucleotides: TGTGCCACCAGCAGAGATGGGGCTAGGAGGGGCCCAGATACGCAGTATTTT. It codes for CATSRDGARRGPDTQYF.

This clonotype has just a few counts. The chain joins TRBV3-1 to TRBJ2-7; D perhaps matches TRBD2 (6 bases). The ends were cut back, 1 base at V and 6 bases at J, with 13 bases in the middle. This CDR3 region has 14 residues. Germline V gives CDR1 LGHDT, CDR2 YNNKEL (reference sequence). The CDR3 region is CASSQGMRAGEQYV. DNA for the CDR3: TGTGCCAGCAGCCAAGGGATGCGAGCGGGCGAGCAGTACGTC.

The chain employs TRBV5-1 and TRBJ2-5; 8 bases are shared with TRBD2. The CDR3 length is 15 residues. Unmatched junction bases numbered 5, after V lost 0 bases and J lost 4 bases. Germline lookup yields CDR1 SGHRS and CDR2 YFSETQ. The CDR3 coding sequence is TGCGCCAGCAGCTTGGTGGCGGGGGGAGGAGAGACCCAGTACTTC. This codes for CASSLVAGGGETQYF.

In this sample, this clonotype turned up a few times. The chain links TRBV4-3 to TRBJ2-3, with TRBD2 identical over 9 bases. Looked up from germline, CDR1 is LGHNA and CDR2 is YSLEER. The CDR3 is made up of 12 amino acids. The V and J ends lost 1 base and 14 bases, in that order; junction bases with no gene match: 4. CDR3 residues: CASSQGSGGRYF. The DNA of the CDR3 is TGCGCCAGCAGCCAAGGGAGCGGGGGGAGGTATTTT.

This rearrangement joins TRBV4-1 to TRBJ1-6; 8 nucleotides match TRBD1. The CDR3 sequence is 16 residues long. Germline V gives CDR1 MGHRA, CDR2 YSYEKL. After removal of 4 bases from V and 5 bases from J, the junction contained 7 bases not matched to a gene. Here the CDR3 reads CASSRLDRADNSPLHF. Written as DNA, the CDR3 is TGCGCCAGCAGCCGGTTGGACAGGGCAGATAATTCACCCCTCCACTTT.

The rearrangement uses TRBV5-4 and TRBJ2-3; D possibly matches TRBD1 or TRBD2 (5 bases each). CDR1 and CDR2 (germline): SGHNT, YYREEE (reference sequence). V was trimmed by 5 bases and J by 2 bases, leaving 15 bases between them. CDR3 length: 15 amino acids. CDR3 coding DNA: TGTGCCAGCAGAACCGGGACCAGAATCACAGATACGCAGTATTTT. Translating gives CASRTGTRITDTQYF.

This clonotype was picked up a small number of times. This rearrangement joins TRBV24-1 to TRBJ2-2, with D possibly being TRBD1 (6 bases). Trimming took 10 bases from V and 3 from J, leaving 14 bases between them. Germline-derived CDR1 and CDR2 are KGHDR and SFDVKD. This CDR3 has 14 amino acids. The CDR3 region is CATEQGGHTGELFF. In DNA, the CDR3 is TGTGCCACGGAACAGGGCGGACACACCGGGGAGCTGTTTTTT.

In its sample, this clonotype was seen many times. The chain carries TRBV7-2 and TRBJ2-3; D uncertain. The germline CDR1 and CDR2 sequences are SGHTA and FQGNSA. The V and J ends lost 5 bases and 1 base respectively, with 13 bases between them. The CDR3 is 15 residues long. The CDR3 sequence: CASSPHTGRTDTQYF. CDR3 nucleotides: TGTGCCAGCAGCCCCCACACCGGACGCACAGATACGCAGTATTTT.

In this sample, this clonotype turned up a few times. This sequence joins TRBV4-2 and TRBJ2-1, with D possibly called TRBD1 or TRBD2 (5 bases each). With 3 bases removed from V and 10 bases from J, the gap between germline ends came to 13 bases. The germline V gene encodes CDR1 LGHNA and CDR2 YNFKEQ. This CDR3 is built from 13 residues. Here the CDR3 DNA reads TGTGCCAGCAGCCAGAGGGACGGGCGGGAGCAGTTCTTC. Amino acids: CASSQRDGREQFF.

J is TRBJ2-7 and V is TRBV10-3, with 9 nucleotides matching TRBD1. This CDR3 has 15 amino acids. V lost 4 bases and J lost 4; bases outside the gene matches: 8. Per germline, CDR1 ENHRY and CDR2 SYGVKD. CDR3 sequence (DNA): TGTGCCATCAGTGCCTCCGGGACAGGGCCGTACGAGCAGTACTTC. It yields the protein CAISASGTGPYEQYF.

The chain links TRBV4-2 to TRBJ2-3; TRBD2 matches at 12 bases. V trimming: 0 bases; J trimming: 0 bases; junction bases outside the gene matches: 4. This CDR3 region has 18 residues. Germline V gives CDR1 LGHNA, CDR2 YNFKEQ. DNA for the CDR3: TGTGCCAGCAGCCAAGACCTAGCGGGGGGGCCGAGCACAGATACGCAGTATTTT. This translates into CASSQDLAGGPSTDTQYF.

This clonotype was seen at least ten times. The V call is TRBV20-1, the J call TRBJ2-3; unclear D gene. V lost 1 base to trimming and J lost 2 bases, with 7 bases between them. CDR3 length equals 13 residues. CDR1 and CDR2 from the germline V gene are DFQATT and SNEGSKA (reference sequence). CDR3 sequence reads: CSARGGITDTQYF. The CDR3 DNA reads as TGCAGTGCTAGAGGGGGTATCACAGATACGCAGTATTTT.

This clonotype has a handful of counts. The CDR3 is CASSKQGANTEAFF. The CDR3 nucleotides are TGCGCCAGCAGCAAACAGGGGGCGAACACTGAAGCTTTCTTT. This rearrangement joins TRBV5-1 to TRBJ1-1; the match to TRBD1 covers 9 bases. The J segment lost 1 base and the V segment lost 4 bases, leaving 2 bases of the junction unmatched. The CDR3 covers 14 residues. Germline-derived CDR1 and CDR2 are SGHRS and YFSETQ.